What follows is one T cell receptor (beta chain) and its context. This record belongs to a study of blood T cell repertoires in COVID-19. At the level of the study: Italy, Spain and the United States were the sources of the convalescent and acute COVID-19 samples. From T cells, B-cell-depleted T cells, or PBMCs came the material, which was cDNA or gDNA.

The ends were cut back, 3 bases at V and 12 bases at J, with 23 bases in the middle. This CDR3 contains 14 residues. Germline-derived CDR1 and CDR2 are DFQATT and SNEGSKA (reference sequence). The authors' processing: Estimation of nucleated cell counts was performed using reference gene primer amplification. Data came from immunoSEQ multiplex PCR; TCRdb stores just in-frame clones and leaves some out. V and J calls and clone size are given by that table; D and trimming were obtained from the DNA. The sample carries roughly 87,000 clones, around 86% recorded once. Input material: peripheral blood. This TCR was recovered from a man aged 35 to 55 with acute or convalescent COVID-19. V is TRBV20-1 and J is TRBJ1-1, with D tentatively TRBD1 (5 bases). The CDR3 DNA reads TGCAGTGCTAGTTGGGCAGGGTCGACAACCCTTACTTTCTTT. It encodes CSASWAGSTTLTFF.